These 31 T cell receptor beta chains came from one sample sequenced in a study of blood T cell repertoires in COVID-19. Profiling relied on immunoSEQ multiplex PCR, and the TCRdb table lists in-frame clones only, not all of them. The repertoire includes some 320,000 clones, approximately 89% of them detected once, and approximately 12% sits in the top ten. The sample taken for sequencing was peripheral blood. The receptors come from a woman under 40 with COVID-19, enrolled during active disease.

The table lists this clone with a few counts. In DNA form, the CDR3 reads TGTGCCAGCAGTTACTCCCAGGGACAGGGAGGGAAGTTCTTC. Translating gives CASSYSQGQGGKFF. This chain uses TRBV6-5 with TRBJ2-1; 9 bases fit TRBD1. The CDR3 loop spans 14 amino acids. The J segment lost 14 bases and the V segment lost 0 bases, leaving 8 bases of the junction unmatched. CDR1 and CDR2 (germline): MNHEY, SVGAGI.

The chain joins TRBV4-1 to TRBJ1-1; D not resolved. The CDR3 runs 14 residues. The V end lost 1 base, the J end lost 5 bases, and 11 bases lay between the germline ends. The germline CDR1 and CDR2 sequences are MGHRA and YSYEKL. The DNA for the CDR3 is TGCGCCAGCAGCCAAGCCCTAGCACGGACTGAAGCTTTCTTT. It encodes CASSQALARTEAFF.

The rearrangement joins TRBV12-1 to TRBJ1-5; TRBD1, the table's D call, was not compared with the DNA. TRBV12-1 constitutes a pseudogene. The CDR3 spans 15 residues. The CDR3 region is CASSLAQGFNQPQHF. The DNA of the CDR3 is TGTGCCAGCAGTCTAGCACAGGGATTCAATCAGCCCCAGCATTTT.

The chain is built from TRBV4-1 and TRBJ1-1, with D unclear. Per germline, CDR1 MGHRA and CDR2 YSYEKL. V was pared by 1 base and J by 1 base, with 10 bases between. The CDR3 extends over 15 amino acids. The CDR3 is CASSQVYVPNTEAFF. CDR3 nucleotide sequence: TGCGCCAGCAGCCAAGTGTATGTTCCGAACACTGAAGCTTTCTTT.

The genes are TRBV7-6 and TRBJ2-2; weak D call: TRBD1 (6 bases). This CDR3 spans 15 amino acids. Germline lookup yields CDR1 SGHVS and CDR2 FNYEAQ. V lost 2 bases, J lost 4 bases, and 11 bases lay in between. The CDR3 coding sequence is TGTGCCAGCAGCTTACTGGGGGCGGTCACCGGGGAGCTGTTTTTT. Encoded protein: CASSLLGAVTGELFF.

This sequence joins TRBV28 and TRBJ1-5, with a tentative D call TRBD1 (5 bases). V was trimmed by 9 bases and J by 3 bases, leaving 15 bases between them. The germline V gene has CDR1 MDHEN and CDR2 SYDVKM. The CDR3 is 14 amino acids. The CDR3, as DNA: TGTGCCAGGTCCAGGGCCGGCAACAATCAGCCCCAGCATTTT. This encodes CARSRAGNNQPQHF.

This chain joins TRBV3-1 (or the pseudogene TRBV3-2) and TRBJ1-2, with TRBD1 matching over 9 bases. V dropped 2 bases and J dropped 3; count of bases not matched to a gene: 10. The CDR3 sequence is 17 residues long. From germline, CDR1 is LGHDT and CDR2 YNNKEL (reference sequence). The CDR3 bases are TGTGCCAGCAGCCAAATTGGACAGGGGAGGTTGGACTATGGCTACACCTTC. The encoded protein is CASSQIGQGRLDYGYTF.

This clone turned up a few times. The V call is TRBV7-9, the J call TRBJ2-1; 7 nucleotides agree with TRBD1. The CDR3 loop spans 15 amino acids. CDR1 is SEHNR, CDR2 FQNEAQ, per germline (reference sequence). Germline trimming cut 5 bases from V and 6 bases from J; bases unmatched to any gene: 10. CDR3 residues: CASSPLMYRGNEQFF. The CDR3 DNA is TGTGCCAGCAGCCCTTTGATGTACAGGGGCAATGAGCAGTTCTTC.

CDR3 region: CASSPSIPGSGETQYF. The CDR3 DNA is TGTGCCAGCAGTCCCAGCATACCTGGCAGCGGGGAGACCCAGTACTTC. V gene TRBV7-9 combines with J gene TRBJ2-5; possibly TRBD2 for D (6 bases). This CDR3 is built from 16 residues. The V end lost 6 bases, the J end lost 5 bases, and 22 bases lay between the germline ends. In germline, CDR1 is SEHNR, CDR2 FQNEAQ (reference sequence).

The rearrangement uses TRBV19 and TRBJ2-4, with D possibly matching TRBD2 (5 bases). Germline assignment: CDR1 LNHDA and CDR2 SQIVND (reference sequence). The ends were cut back, 5 bases at V and 7 bases at J, with 15 bases in the middle. The CDR3 extends over 14 amino acids. CDR3 in amino acids: CASSGHLAVNIQYF. As DNA, the CDR3 is TGTGCCAGTAGTGGCCACCTAGCAGTGAACATTCAGTACTTC.

The rearrangement joins TRBV4-2 to TRBJ2-5; D possibly corresponds to TRBD2 (7 bases). The length of the CDR3 is 16 residues. Germline V CDR1 and CDR2: LGHNA, YNFKEQ. V lost 4 bases, J lost 4 bases, and 19 bases lay in between. CDR3 sequence: CASSREGGPVLETQYF. CDR3 nucleotide sequence: TGTGCCAGCAGCCGCGAGGGGGGGCCGGTACTAGAGACCCAGTACTTC.

Comments on this clone: This sample also contains other DNA sequences that code for the same CDR3. The CDR3 coding sequence is TGCAGCGTACGTCAGGGGGCCTACGAGCAGTACTTC. Residues: CSVRQGAYEQYF. V and J are TRBV29-1 and TRBJ2-7; 7 nucleotides align to TRBD1. V trimming: 6 bases; J trimming: 2 bases; junction bases outside the gene matches: 4. Germline-derived CDR1 and CDR2 are SQVTM and ANQGSEA. The CDR3 has 12 residues.

CDR3 in amino acids: CASSLYLGPKDTQYF. DNA of the CDR3: TGTGCCAGCAGTTTATATTTGGGGCCTAAAGATACGCAGTATTTT. The chain recombines TRBV27 with TRBJ2-3, with TRBD1 as a possible D gene (5 bases). This CDR3 has 15 residues. Trimming stripped 1 base from V and 5 bases from J, with 13 bases between. Germline V gene lookup returns CDR1 MNHEY and CDR2 SMNVEV (reference sequence).

The CDR3 DNA reads as TGTGCCAGCAGCCTCGCCGGGACAGAATCCGGAAACACCATATATTTT. Amino acid sequence: CASSLAGTESGNTIYF. This chain connects TRBV11-2 to TRBJ1-3; 7 nucleotides line up with TRBD1. The ends lost 5 bases at V and 4 bases at J; junction bases unmatched: 11. The CDR3 contains 16 residues. Per the germline V gene, CDR1 is SGHAT and CDR2 is FQNNGV.

Only one count was recorded for this clone. J is TRBJ2-7 and V is TRBV12-3 or TRBV12-4; the match to TRBD1 covers 7 bases. The length of the CDR3 is 13 residues. Trimming at V came to 1 base and at J to 4 bases, leaving 1 base not matched to a gene. CDR3 region: CASSLVRGYEQYF. DNA of the CDR3: TGTGCCAGCAGTTTAGTCAGGGGGTACGAGCAGTACTTC.

This rearrangement joins TRBV6-5 to TRBJ1-5; TRBD1 might be the D (5 bases). The V gene's germline CDR1 is MNHEY and CDR2 SVGAGI. V lost 0 bases and J lost 2, with 5 bases in between. The CDR3 extends over 14 amino acids. The CDR3 sequence: CASSYSTGNQPQHF. Here the CDR3 DNA reads TGTGCCAGCAGTTACTCGACAGGCAATCAGCCCCAGCATTTT.

The V call is TRBV6-5, the J call TRBJ2-3, with 7 bases fitting TRBD2. Losses at the gene ends were 0 bases for V and 6 bases for J; bases not matched to a gene: 9. CDR3 length equals 16 residues. CDR1 and CDR2 (germline): MNHEY, SVGAGI. The CDR3 region is CASSYSRRLADDTQYF. For the CDR3, the DNA is TGTGCCAGCAGTTACTCGCGGCGGCTAGCGGACGATACGCAGTATTTT.

This clone was counted only a few times. CDR3 nucleotides: TGCGCCAGCAGCCCCGGGAGGGCGGTTGAAAAACTGTTTTTT. Its translation: CASSPGRAVEKLFF. This rearrangement joins TRBV4-1 to TRBJ1-4, with D unclear. This CDR3 is 14 amino acids long. The V and J ends lost 4 bases and 7 bases respectively, with 13 bases between them. Germline CDR1 MGHRA, CDR2 YSYEKL.

The rearrangement links TRBV7-2 to TRBJ1-2; 7 bases are a match to TRBD1. The ends lost 3 bases at V and 7 bases at J; junction bases unmatched: 17. The CDR3 runs 17 residues. Germline assignment: CDR1 SGHTA and CDR2 FQGNSA. The CDR3 loop is CASSLGVPTGKDRGYTF. The CDR3 DNA sequence: TGTGCCAGCAGCTTGGGTGTCCCGACAGGGAAGGACCGTGGCTACACCTTC.

Only a few counts were recorded for this clone. This rearrangement joins TRBV28 to TRBJ1-2; 7 nucleotides line up with TRBD1. The CDR3 runs to 16 residues. V was clipped by 7 bases and J by 4 bases; unmatched bases: 15. Germline lookup yields CDR1 MDHEN and CDR2 SYDVKM. The CDR3 DNA reads as TGTGCCAGCAACTCCTTCGTGGGCAGGGGGGTCTATGGCTACACCTTC. Its protein product is CASNSFVGRGVYGYTF.

In its sample, this clone was seen a few times. The V call is TRBV9, the J call TRBJ1-5, with a tentative D call TRBD1 (5 bases). V was cut by 4 bases and J by 9 bases, with 11 bases left in between. The CDR3 consists of 12 residues. Germline values: CDR1 SGDLS, CDR2 YYNGEE. The DNA of the CDR3 is TGTGCCAGCAGCAAAGGGGATCGGCCCCAGCATTTT. This translates into CASSKGDRPQHF.

CDR3 protein: CASSTLGQGEQYF. The CDR3 DNA reads TGTGCCAGCAGTACCCTAGGACAAGGCGAGCAGTACTTC. The chain employs TRBV27 and TRBJ2-7, with D possibly being TRBD1 (5 bases). The CDR3 consists of 13 residues. Trimming removed 5 bases from V and 6 bases from J, with 14 bases in between. Germline loops: CDR1 MNHEY, CDR2 SMNVEV (reference sequence).

V is TRBV19 and J is TRBJ1-3, with no clear D. The CDR3 totals 13 residues. V was clipped by 8 bases and J by 3 bases, with 11 bases between them. CDR1 and CDR2 (germline): LNHDA, SQIVND (reference sequence). Here the CDR3 reads CASGPSVGNTIYF. CDR3 nucleotide sequence: TGTGCCAGTGGCCCGAGCGTTGGAAACACCATATATTTT.

V is TRBV2 and J is TRBJ1-1, with TRBD1 identical over 8 bases. V trimming: 6 bases; J trimming: 0 bases; junction bases outside the gene matches: 6. Germline CDR1 SNHLY, CDR2 FYNNEI. CDR3 length equals 15 residues. The CDR3 sequence is CASSADRGLNTEAFF. The CDR3 nucleotides are TGTGCCAGCAGCGCCGACAGGGGCTTGAACACTGAAGCTTTCTTT.

The CDR3 DNA reads TGTGCCAGCAGGAGCGGGCTCTTTGAAGCTTTCTTT. Its protein product is CASRSGLFEAFF. The chain carries TRBV7-9 and TRBJ1-1, with unresolved D. The CDR3 sequence is 12 residues long. Germline loops: CDR1 SEHNR, CDR2 FQNEAQ (reference sequence). Trimming removed 6 bases from V and 7 bases from J, with 12 bases in between. The complete variable domain, with remaining parts taken from reference TRBV7-9 and TRBJ1-1, reads DTGVSQNPRHKITKRGQNVTFRCDPISEHNRLYWYRQTLGQGPEFLTYFQNEAQLEKSRLLSDRFSAERPKGSFSTLEIQRTEQGDSAMYLCASRSGLFEAFFGQGTRLTVV.

J is TRBJ2-1 and V is TRBV7-9, with 7 bases that match TRBD1. The CDR3 runs 15 residues. CDR1 SEHNR and CDR2 FQNEAQ come from the germline V gene (reference sequence). The ends lost 1 base at V and 8 bases at J; junction bases unmatched: 8. The CDR3 DNA is TGTGCCAGCAGCTTAGAAGGGGGCAAAAACTATGAGCAGTTCTTC. It yields the protein CASSLEGGKNYEQFF.

This chain uses TRBV19 with TRBJ1-6; the D is unclear. Per the germline V gene, CDR1 is LNHDA and CDR2 is SQIVND (reference sequence). The CDR3 has 13 residues. Trimming stripped 0 bases from V and 10 bases from J, with 7 bases between. Here the CDR3 DNA reads TGTGCCAGTAGTATAGAGGCTCACTCACCCCTCCACTTT. Translating it yields CASSIEAHSPLHF.

This clone was detected once. The genes are TRBV7-8 and TRBJ2-3; 7 nucleotides line up with TRBD2. Per the germline V gene, CDR1 is SGHVS and CDR2 is FQNEAQ. The CDR3 runs to 11 residues. The DNA of the CDR3 is TGTGCTTGGGGAGGGTTCGATACGCAGTATTTT. Its protein product is CAWGGFDTQYF.

CDR3 DNA sequence: TGTGCCAGCAGTACCAGGGGAGTAGGCTATGGCTACACCTTC. Translated, it gives CASSTRGVGYGYTF. The chain combines TRBV11-2 with TRBJ1-2; weak D call: TRBD1 (6 bases). This CDR3 spans 14 amino acids. Germline values: CDR1 SGHAT, CDR2 FQNNGV. Trimming cost V 6 bases and J 4 bases, with 15 bases left between them.

The chain combines TRBV7-8 with TRBJ1-2; 7 bases match TRBD1. The CDR3 extends over 16 amino acids. Germline V gene sequence: CDR1 SGHVS, CDR2 FQNEAQ. The ends lost 5 bases at V and 7 bases at J; junction bases unmatched: 16. CDR3 protein: CASSPEGAGGLIGYTF. The CDR3 DNA follows: TGTGCCAGCAGCCCGGAGGGGGCAGGGGGGCTGATTGGCTACACCTTC.

The chain employs TRBV18 and TRBJ1-4; D is perhaps TRBD1 (5 bases). Trimming stripped 3 bases from V and 7 bases from J, with 15 bases between. CDR3 length: 15 residues. Germline V lookup: CDR1 KGHSH, CDR2 LQKENI. CDR3 region: CASSPSTEVREKLFF. CDR3 in DNA: TGTGCCAGCTCACCGTCGACAGAGGTTCGTGAAAAACTGTTTTTT.